This is a list of T cell receptor beta chains from one sample in a study of T-cell reconstitution after alpha-beta-depleted transplantation in children. Each CDR3 protein is one row after TCRdb ran MiXCR on the PCR reads. This table has some 78,000 distinct CDR3 sequences, roughly 14% appearing once. The specimen was PBMCs, mostly from graft donor cells, collected 180 days after TCRalphabeta/CD19-depleted stem cell transplant. The receptors were gathered from a male patient under 10 years old who had a stem cell transplant for acute lymphoblastic leukemia, so the T cells may come from the graft donor. Both conserved end residues are part of each CDR3. Fields, in order: clone size, V gene, D gene, J gene, CDR3 protein, CDR3 DNA. A D gene is named only where the DNA matches it firmly. Where a row states a size, it is once, few, many or the class of an expanded clone; other rows omit it.

clone_size: many
v_call: TRBV9
d_call: TRBD2
j_call: TRBJ2-3
cdr3_aa: CASSAGGADTQYF
cdr3_nt: TGTGCCAGCAGCGCGGGGGGTGCAGATACGCAGTATTTT

clone_size: few
v_call: TRBV20-1
d_call: TRBD1
j_call: TRBJ2-3
cdr3_aa: CSATRGTEPTDTQYF
cdr3_nt: TGCAGTGCTACCCGAGGGACAGAGCCCACAGATACGCAGTATTTT

clone_size: few
v_call: TRBV5-1
d_call: .
j_call: TRBJ1-3
cdr3_aa: CASSLDGRGTGNTIYF
cdr3_nt: TGCGCCAGCAGCTTGGACGGCAGGGGCACTGGAAACACCATATATTTT

clone_size: few
v_call: TRBV29-1
d_call: TRBD1
j_call: TRBJ2-1
cdr3_aa: CSVGPDRSRGNEQFF
cdr3_nt: TGCAGCGTTGGGCCGGACAGGAGCAGGGGGAATGAGCAGTTCTTC

clone_size: few
v_call: TRBV6-1
d_call: TRBD2
j_call: TRBJ2-4
cdr3_aa: CASTTSDSKNIQYF
cdr3_nt: TGTGCCAGCACTACTAGCGACAGCAAAAACATTCAGTACTTC

clone_size: many
v_call: TRBV9
d_call: .
j_call: TRBJ1-5
cdr3_aa: CASSAQGNQPQHF
cdr3_nt: TGTGCCAGCAGCGCTCAGGGTAATCAGCCCCAGCATTTT

clone_size: .
v_call: TRBV25-1
d_call: TRBD2
j_call: TRBJ2-7
cdr3_aa: CASSEYGTSGRGHYEQYF
cdr3_nt: TGTGCCAGCAGTGAATATGGGACTAGCGGGAGGGGCCACTACGAGCAGTACTTC

clone_size: many
v_call: TRBV6-5
d_call: TRBD1
j_call: TRBJ1-2
cdr3_aa: CASSYTGDRWNYGYTF
cdr3_nt: TGTGCCAGCAGTTACACGGGGGACAGGTGGAACTATGGCTACACCTTC

clone_size: .
v_call: TRBV10-3
d_call: .
j_call: TRBJ1-5
cdr3_aa: CAIGTVRDSNQPQHF
cdr3_nt: TGTGCCATCGGGACGGTGAGAGATAGCAATCAGCCCCAGCATTTT

clone_size: .
v_call: TRBV20-1
d_call: .
j_call: TRBJ2-7
cdr3_aa: CSADSRRGYYEQYF
cdr3_nt: TGCAGTGCTGACTCGAGGAGGGGATACTACGAGCAGTACTTC

clone_size: .
v_call: TRBV7-9
d_call: TRBD1
j_call: TRBJ2-5
cdr3_aa: CASSKDRGYQETQYF
cdr3_nt: TGTGCCAGCTCCAAGGACAGGGGCTACCAAGAGACCCAGTACTTC

clone_size: few
v_call: TRBV20-1
d_call: .
j_call: TRBJ2-5
cdr3_aa: CSGGQGPQETQYF
cdr3_nt: TGCAGTGGAGGGCAAGGCCCACAAGAGACCCAGTACTTC

clone_size: .
v_call: TRBV20-1
d_call: .
j_call: TRBJ1-2
cdr3_aa: CSAHHRADYGYTF
cdr3_nt: TGCAGTGCTCACCACAGGGCGGACTATGGCTACACCTTC

clone_size: .
v_call: TRBV28
d_call: TRBD2
j_call: TRBJ2-1
cdr3_aa: CASSFFPGREAYEQFF
cdr3_nt: TGTGCCAGCAGTTTTTTTCCGGGGCGGGAGGCATATGAGCAGTTCTTC

clone_size: .
v_call: TRBV29-1
d_call: .
j_call: TRBJ2-5
cdr3_aa: CSLGGETQYF
cdr3_nt: TGCAGCTTGGGGGGTGAGACCCAGTACTTC

clone_size: few
v_call: TRBV4-3
d_call: .
j_call: TRBJ2-2
cdr3_aa: CASSQRGGELFF
cdr3_nt: TGCGCCAGCAGCCAAAGGGGCGGGGAGCTGTTTTTT

clone_size: .
v_call: TRBV18
d_call: TRBD1
j_call: TRBJ2-4
cdr3_aa: CASSPGTGVQNIQYF
cdr3_nt: TGTGCCAGCTCACCAGGGACAGGAGTCCAAAACATTCAGTACTTC

clone_size: few
v_call: TRBV18
d_call: .
j_call: TRBJ2-7
cdr3_aa: CASSPANRDLLYEQYF
cdr3_nt: TGTGCCAGCTCACCAGCCAACAGGGACCTCCTGTACGAGCAGTACTTC

clone_size: many
v_call: TRBV5-1
d_call: .
j_call: TRBJ2-1
cdr3_aa: CASSLGSTSASYNEQFF
cdr3_nt: TGCGCCAGCAGCTTGGGGAGCACCTCAGCCTCCTACAATGAGCAGTTCTTC

clone_size: .
v_call: TRBV12-3/TRBV12-4
d_call: .
j_call: TRBJ2-4
cdr3_aa: CASSPGTVAKNIQYF
cdr3_nt: TGTGCCAGCAGCCCTGGGACCGTAGCCAAAAACATTCAGTACTTC

clone_size: .
v_call: TRBV7-6
d_call: TRBD1
j_call: TRBJ2-7
cdr3_aa: CASSLRTGGLNEQYF
cdr3_nt: TGTGCCAGCAGCTTACGGACAGGGGGCTTGAACGAGCAGTACTTC

clone_size: .
v_call: TRBV11-2
d_call: .
j_call: TRBJ1-2
cdr3_aa: CASSLVRYGYTF
cdr3_nt: TGTGCCAGCAGCTTAGTCCGCTATGGCTACACCTTC

clone_size: .
v_call: TRBV28
d_call: .
j_call: TRBJ2-7
cdr3_aa: CASSLEKAPSYEQYF
cdr3_nt: TGTGCCAGCAGTTTAGAAAAGGCTCCCTCCTACGAGCAGTACTTC

clone_size: many
v_call: TRBV5-1
d_call: .
j_call: TRBJ2-2
cdr3_aa: CASSFGDLTGELFF
cdr3_nt: TGCGCCAGCAGCTTCGGCGATCTGACCGGGGAGCTGTTTTTT

clone_size: many
v_call: TRBV29-1
d_call: .
j_call: TRBJ2-5
cdr3_aa: CSVDGQVKETQYF
cdr3_nt: TGCAGCGTTGATGGGCAGGTGAAAGAGACCCAGTACTTC

clone_size: few
v_call: TRBV20-1
d_call: .
j_call: TRBJ2-6
cdr3_aa: CSARSAGKGANVLTF
cdr3_nt: TGCAGTGCTAGGTCAGCAGGGAAAGGGGCCAACGTCCTGACTTTC

clone_size: .
v_call: TRBV20-1
d_call: .
j_call: TRBJ1-1
cdr3_aa: CSARVPSGNTEAFF
cdr3_nt: TGCAGTGCTAGAGTACCTAGTGGGAACACTGAAGCTTTCTTT

clone_size: .
v_call: TRBV19
d_call: .
j_call: TRBJ1-1
cdr3_aa: CASSIPEAEAFF
cdr3_nt: TGTGCCAGTAGTATTCCGGAGGCTGAAGCTTTCTTT

clone_size: many
v_call: TRBV7-2
d_call: .
j_call: TRBJ1-2
cdr3_aa: CASSLMAGVGNYGYTF
cdr3_nt: TGTGCCAGCAGCTTAATGGCAGGTGTAGGGAACTATGGCTACACCTTC

clone_size: many
v_call: TRBV11-2
d_call: TRBD2
j_call: TRBJ2-3
cdr3_aa: CASSFSGSTDTQYF
cdr3_nt: TGTGCCAGCAGCTTTAGCGGGAGCACAGATACGCAGTATTTT

clone_size: few
v_call: TRBV29-1
d_call: .
j_call: TRBJ1-2
cdr3_aa: CSVAGQWMRDYGYTF
cdr3_nt: TGCAGCGTTGCGGGACAATGGATGAGGGACTATGGCTACACCTTC

clone_size: .
v_call: TRBV20-1
d_call: .
j_call: TRBJ2-3
cdr3_aa: CSATRGTTSTDTQYF
cdr3_nt: TGCAGTGCTACCCGGGGGACAACTAGCACAGATACGCAGTATTTT

clone_size: .
v_call: TRBV11-1
d_call: .
j_call: TRBJ2-3
cdr3_aa: CDSSSQGGAQYF
cdr3_nt: TGTGACAGCAGCTCACAAGGGGGGGCGCAGTATTTT

clone_size: few
v_call: TRBV6-5
d_call: .
j_call: TRBJ1-2
cdr3_aa: CASSYSKGRNGYTF
cdr3_nt: TGTGCCAGCAGTTACTCGAAGGGGAGGAATGGCTACACCTTC

clone_size: .
v_call: TRBV10-3
d_call: TRBD1
j_call: TRBJ1-2
cdr3_aa: CAISVTGTGLLGEGYTF
cdr3_nt: TGTGCCATCAGTGTGACTGGGACAGGGCTTCTTGGGGAAGGCTACACCTTC

clone_size: many
v_call: TRBV18
d_call: TRBD2
j_call: TRBJ2-3
cdr3_aa: CASSLTSGTSTDTQYF
cdr3_nt: TGTGCCAGCTCACTTACTAGCGGGACTAGCACAGATACGCAGTATTTT

clone_size: many
v_call: TRBV5-1
d_call: .
j_call: TRBJ1-1
cdr3_aa: CASSLGAATEAFF
cdr3_nt: TGCGCCAGCAGCTTGGGGGCGGCCACTGAAGCTTTCTTT

clone_size: few
v_call: TRBV7-2
d_call: .
j_call: TRBJ1-2
cdr3_aa: CASRSTGTPSNGYTF
cdr3_nt: TGTGCCAGCAGGTCTACCGGGACACCGTCGAATGGCTACACCTTC

clone_size: .
v_call: TRBV7-8
d_call: .
j_call: TRBJ2-7
cdr3_aa: CASSFMSWSYEQYF
cdr3_nt: TGTGCCAGCAGCTTTATGAGCTGGTCTTACGAGCAGTACTTC

clone_size: .
v_call: TRBV20-1
d_call: .
j_call: TRBJ2-4
cdr3_aa: CSARDIGLAKNIQYF
cdr3_nt: TGCAGTGCTAGAGACATAGGGTTGGCCAAAAACATTCAGTACTTC

clone_size: few
v_call: TRBV5-1
d_call: .
j_call: TRBJ1-1
cdr3_aa: CASNLGIMNTEAFF
cdr3_nt: TGCGCCAGCAACCTCGGGATTATGAACACTGAAGCTTTCTTT

clone_size: .
v_call: TRBV6-1
d_call: .
j_call: TRBJ2-3
cdr3_aa: CASSEALGSITDTQYF
cdr3_nt: TGTGCCAGCAGTGAAGCGCTCGGTAGTATTACAGATACGCAGTATTTT

clone_size: .
v_call: TRBV7-6
d_call: .
j_call: TRBJ2-7
cdr3_aa: CASSLDPGTGTTYEQYF
cdr3_nt: TGTGCCAGCAGCTTAGATCCCGGAACAGGGACTACCTACGAGCAGTACTTC

clone_size: few
v_call: TRBV5-5
d_call: TRBD1
j_call: TRBJ1-4
cdr3_aa: CASSTGQGATNEKLFF
cdr3_nt: TGTGCCAGCAGCACCGGACAGGGTGCAACTAATGAAAAACTGTTTTTT

clone_size: few
v_call: TRBV9
d_call: TRBD1
j_call: TRBJ1-2
cdr3_aa: CASSPSSGGRVVGYTF
cdr3_nt: TGTGCCAGCAGCCCCTCTTCAGGGGGCAGGGTGGTCGGCTACACCTTC

clone_size: .
v_call: TRBV4-3
d_call: TRBD1
j_call: TRBJ1-6
cdr3_aa: CASSHLGGTSRVGSPLHF
cdr3_nt: TGCGCCAGCAGCCACCTAGGGGGCACAAGTAGGGTTGGTTCACCCCTCCACTTT

clone_size: .
v_call: TRBV10-3
d_call: .
j_call: TRBJ2-5
cdr3_aa: CAISRDPEETQYF
cdr3_nt: TGTGCCATCTCGAGGGACCCCGAAGAGACCCAGTACTTC